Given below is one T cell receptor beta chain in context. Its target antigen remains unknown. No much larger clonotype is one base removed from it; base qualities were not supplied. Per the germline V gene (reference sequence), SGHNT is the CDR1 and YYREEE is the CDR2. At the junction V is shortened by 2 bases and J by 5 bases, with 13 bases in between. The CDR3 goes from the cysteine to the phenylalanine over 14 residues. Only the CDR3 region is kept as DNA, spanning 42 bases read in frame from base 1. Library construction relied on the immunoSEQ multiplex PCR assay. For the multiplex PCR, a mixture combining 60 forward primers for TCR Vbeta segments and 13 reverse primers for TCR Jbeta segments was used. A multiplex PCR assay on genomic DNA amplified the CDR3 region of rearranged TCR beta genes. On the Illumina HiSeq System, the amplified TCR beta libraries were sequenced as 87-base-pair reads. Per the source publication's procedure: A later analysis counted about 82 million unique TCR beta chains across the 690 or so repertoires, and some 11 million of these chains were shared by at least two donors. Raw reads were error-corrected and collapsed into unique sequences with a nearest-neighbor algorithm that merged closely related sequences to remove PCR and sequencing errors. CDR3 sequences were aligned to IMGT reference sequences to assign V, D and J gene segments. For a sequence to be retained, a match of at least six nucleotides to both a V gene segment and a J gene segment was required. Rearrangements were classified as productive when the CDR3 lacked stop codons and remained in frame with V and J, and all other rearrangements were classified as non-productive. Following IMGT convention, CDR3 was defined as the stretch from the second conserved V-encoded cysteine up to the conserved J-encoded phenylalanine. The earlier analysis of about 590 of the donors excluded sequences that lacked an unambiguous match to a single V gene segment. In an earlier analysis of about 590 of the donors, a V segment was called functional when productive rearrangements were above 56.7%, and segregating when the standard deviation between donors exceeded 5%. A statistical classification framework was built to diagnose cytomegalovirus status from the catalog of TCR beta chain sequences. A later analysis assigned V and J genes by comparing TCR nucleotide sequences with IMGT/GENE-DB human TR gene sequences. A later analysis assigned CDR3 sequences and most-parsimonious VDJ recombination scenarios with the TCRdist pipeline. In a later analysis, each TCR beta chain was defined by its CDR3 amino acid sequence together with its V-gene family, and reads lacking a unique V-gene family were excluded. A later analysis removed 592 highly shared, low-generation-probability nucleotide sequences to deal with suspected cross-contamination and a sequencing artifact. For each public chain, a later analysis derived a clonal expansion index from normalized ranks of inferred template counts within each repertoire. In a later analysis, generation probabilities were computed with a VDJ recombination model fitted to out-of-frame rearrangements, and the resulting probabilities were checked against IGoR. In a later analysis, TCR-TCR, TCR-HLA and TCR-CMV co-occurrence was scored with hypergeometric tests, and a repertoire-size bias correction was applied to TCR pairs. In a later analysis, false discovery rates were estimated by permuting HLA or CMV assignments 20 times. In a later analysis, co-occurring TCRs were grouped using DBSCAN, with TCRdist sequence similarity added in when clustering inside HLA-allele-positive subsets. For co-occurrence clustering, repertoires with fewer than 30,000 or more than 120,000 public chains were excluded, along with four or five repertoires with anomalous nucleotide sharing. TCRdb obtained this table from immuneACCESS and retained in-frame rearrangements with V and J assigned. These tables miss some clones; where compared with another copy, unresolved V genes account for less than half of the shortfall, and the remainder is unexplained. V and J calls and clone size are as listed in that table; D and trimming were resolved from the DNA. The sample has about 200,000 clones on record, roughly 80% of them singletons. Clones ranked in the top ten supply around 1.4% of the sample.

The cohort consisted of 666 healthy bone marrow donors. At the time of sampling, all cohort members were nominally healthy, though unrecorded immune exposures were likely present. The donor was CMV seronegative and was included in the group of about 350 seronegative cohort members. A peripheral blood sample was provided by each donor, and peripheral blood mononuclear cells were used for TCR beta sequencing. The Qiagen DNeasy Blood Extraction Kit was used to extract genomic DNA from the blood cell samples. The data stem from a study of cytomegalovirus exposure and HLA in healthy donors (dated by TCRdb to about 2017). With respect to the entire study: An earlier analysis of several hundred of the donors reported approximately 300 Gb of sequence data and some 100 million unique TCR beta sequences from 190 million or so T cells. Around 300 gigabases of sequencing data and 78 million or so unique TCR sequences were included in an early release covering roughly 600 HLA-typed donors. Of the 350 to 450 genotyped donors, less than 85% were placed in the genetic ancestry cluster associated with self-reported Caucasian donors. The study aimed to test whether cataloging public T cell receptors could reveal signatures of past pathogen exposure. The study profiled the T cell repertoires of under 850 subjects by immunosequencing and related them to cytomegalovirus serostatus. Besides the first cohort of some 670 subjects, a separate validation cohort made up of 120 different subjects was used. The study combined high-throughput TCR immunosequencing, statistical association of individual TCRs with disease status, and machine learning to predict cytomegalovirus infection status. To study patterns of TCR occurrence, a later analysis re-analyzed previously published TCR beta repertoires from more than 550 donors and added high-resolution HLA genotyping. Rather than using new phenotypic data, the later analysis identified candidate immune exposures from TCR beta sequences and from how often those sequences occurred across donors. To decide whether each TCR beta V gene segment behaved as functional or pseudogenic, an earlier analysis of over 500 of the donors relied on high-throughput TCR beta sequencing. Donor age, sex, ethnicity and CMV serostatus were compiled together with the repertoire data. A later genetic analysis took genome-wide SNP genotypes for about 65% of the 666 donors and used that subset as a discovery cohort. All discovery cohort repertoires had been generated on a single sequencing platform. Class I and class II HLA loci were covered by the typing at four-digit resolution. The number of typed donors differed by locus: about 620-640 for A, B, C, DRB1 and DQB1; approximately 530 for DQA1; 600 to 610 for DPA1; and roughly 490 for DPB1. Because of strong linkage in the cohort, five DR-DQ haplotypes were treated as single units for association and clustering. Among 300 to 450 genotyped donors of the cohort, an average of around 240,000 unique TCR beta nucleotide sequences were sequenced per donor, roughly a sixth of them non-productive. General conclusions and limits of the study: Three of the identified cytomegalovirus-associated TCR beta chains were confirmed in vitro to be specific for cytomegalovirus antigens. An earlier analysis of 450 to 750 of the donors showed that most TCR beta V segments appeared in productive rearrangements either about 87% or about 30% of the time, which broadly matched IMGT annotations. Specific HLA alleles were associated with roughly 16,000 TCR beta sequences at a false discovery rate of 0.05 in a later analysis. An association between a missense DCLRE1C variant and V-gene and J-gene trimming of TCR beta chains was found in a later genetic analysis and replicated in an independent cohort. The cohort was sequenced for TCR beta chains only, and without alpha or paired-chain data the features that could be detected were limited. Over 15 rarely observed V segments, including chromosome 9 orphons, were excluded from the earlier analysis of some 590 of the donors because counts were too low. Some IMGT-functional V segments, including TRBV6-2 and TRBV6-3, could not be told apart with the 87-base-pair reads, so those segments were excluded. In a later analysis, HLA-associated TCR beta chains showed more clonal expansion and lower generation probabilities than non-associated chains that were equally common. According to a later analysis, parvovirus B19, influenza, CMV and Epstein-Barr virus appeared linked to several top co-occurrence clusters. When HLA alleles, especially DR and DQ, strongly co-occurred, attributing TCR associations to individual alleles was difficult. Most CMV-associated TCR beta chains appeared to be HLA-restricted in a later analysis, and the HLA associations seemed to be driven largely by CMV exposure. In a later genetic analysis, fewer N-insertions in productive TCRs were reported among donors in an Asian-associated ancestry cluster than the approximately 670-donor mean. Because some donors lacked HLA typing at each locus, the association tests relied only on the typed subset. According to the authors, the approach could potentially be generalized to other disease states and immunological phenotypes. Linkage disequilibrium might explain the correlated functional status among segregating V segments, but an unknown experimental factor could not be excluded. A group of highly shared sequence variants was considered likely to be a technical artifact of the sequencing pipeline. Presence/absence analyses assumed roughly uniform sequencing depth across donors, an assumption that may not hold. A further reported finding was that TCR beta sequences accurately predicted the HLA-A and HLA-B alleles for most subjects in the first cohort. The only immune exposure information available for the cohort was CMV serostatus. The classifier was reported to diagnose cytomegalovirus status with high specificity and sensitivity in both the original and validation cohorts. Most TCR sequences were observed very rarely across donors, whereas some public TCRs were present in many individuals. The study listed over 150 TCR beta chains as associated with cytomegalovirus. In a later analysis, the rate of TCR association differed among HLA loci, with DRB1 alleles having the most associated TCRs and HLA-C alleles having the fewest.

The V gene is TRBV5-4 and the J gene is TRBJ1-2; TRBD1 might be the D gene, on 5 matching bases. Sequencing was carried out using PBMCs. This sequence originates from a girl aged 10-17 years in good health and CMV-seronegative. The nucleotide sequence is TGTGCCAGCAGCTTCAATCAGGGAAATTATGGCTACACCTTC. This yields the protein CASSFNQGNYGYTF.